These 16 T cell receptor beta chains originate from one sample sequenced in a study of early T cells in non-severe SARS-CoV-2 infection. TCRdb analysed the 5' RACE reads with MiXCR anew, one entry per CDR3 protein. The repertoire consists of around 53,000 distinct CDR3 sequences, with about 7.4% occurring once and the leading ten covering 5.8%. The material sequenced was whole blood. Receptors were obtained from an adult who was a healthcare worker with PCR-confirmed SARS-CoV-2 infection or an uninfected control (not recorded which).

This clonotype was observed a handful of times. This chain uses TRBV7-2 with TRBJ1-6; weak D call: TRBD1 (6 bases). The V and J ends lost 2 bases and 7 bases respectively, with 9 bases between them. CDR3 length: 14 residues. Germline CDR1 is SGHTA and CDR2 is FQGNSA. CDR3 in DNA: TGTGCCAGCAGCTTAAAGGGGGACAATTCACCCCTCCACTTT. This codes for CASSLKGDNSPLHF.

This clonotype was found many times. The gene calls are TRBV20-1 and TRBJ1-1; D gene ambiguous. The length of the CDR3 is 13 residues. The V gene's germline CDR1 is DFQATT and CDR2 SNEGSKA (reference sequence). Trimming shortened V by 6 bases and J by 1 base, and 12 bases separated the two germline ends. CDR3 in DNA: TGCAGTGCCCCCCAGTACAGGAACACTGAAGCTTTCTTT. Translating it yields CSAPQYRNTEAFF.

This clonotype was recorded at least ten times. The chain recombines TRBV5-6 with TRBJ1-4, with D unresolved. CDR1 SGHDT and CDR2 YYEEEE come from the germline V gene. The CDR3 totals 14 residues. V lost 4 bases and J 2 bases, leaving 9 bases between the germline ends. This CDR3 is CASSGRRTNEKLFF. In nucleotides, the CDR3 is TGTGCCAGCAGCGGTCGACGGACTAATGAAAAACTGTTTTTT.

This clonotype was detected ten times or more. This chain joins TRBV6-2 or TRBV6-3 and TRBJ1-5, with D perhaps TRBD1 (5 bases). CDR3 length: 15 amino acids. V lost 0 bases and J 7 bases, leaving 13 bases between the germline ends. Per germline, CDR1 MNHEY and CDR2 SVGEGT. CDR3 coding DNA: TGTGCCAGCAGTTACTCCCCCGCAGGGATACAGCCCCAGCATTTT. Translating gives CASSYSPAGIQPQHF.

Regarding this clonotype: This may arise from a read error, as a much more abundant clone is one base away. V usage is TRBV2 and J usage is TRBJ2-7; weak D call: TRBD1 (6 bases). V was cut by 9 bases and J by 2 bases, with 11 bases left in between. The germline V gene encodes CDR1 SNHLY and CDR2 FYNNEI. The CDR3 sequence is 12 residues long. Here the CDR3 reads CARGATTYEQYF. The CDR3 region has the DNA TGTGCCAGGGGGGCGACTACCTACGAGCAGTACTTC.

The chain is built from TRBV5-1 and TRBJ1-2, with 8 bases identical to TRBD1. The CDR3 contains 15 residues. J lost 4 bases, V lost 4 bases, and 9 bases had no gene match. CDR1 and CDR2 (germline): SGHRS, YFSETQ. This CDR3 is CASSVSGGQGYGYTF. The CDR3 DNA reads TGCGCCAGCAGCGTCTCAGGGGGCCAAGGCTATGGCTACACCTTC.

The gene calls are TRBV12-3 or TRBV12-4 and TRBJ1-1, with a weak D call TRBD1 (6 bases). V was clipped by 0 bases and J by 7 bases, with 9 bases between them. This CDR3 is 13 amino acids long. CDR3 in DNA: TGTGCCAGCAGTTTAGCGTTAGGGGGTGAAGCTTTCTTT. It encodes CASSLALGGEAFF.

The rearrangement joins TRBV7-2 to TRBJ2-1; 12 bases fit TRBD2. This CDR3 is 17 amino acids long. V gave up 4 bases and J gave up 3 bases; unmatched junction bases: 7. The germline CDR1 and CDR2 sequences are SGHTA and FQGNSA. In nucleotides, the CDR3 is TGTGCCAGCAGCTCGACTAGCGGGGGATTCGTCTACAATGAGCAGTTCTTC. This sequence encodes CASSSTSGGFVYNEQFF. The full variable domain, its missing parts supplied by reference TRBV7-2 and TRBJ2-1, is GAGVSQSPSNKVTEKGKDVELRCDPISGHTALYWYRQSLGQGLEFLIYFQGNSAPDKSGLPSDRFSAERTGGSVSTLTIQRTQQEDSAVYLCASSSTSGGFVYNEQFFGPGTRLTVL.

This clonotype was recorded at least ten times. The chain carries TRBV6-5 and TRBJ1-6; D not resolved. The CDR3 covers 14 residues. Trimming removed 0 bases at V and 6 bases at J, with 6 bases between. Germline V gene lookup returns CDR1 MNHEY and CDR2 SVGAGI. Written as DNA, the CDR3 is TGTGCCAGCAGTTACTCAGGTTCTAATTCACCCCTCCACTTT. Its translation is CASSYSGSNSPLHF.

As to this clonotype: A read error is possible here, since a much larger clone lies one base away. The rearrangement uses TRBV28 and TRBJ2-7; 7 bases align to TRBD1. Trimming took 10 bases from V and 2 from J; bases not matched to a gene: 11. The CDR3 covers 14 residues. Germline V gene data show CDR1 as MDHEN and CDR2 as SYDVKM. CDR3 DNA: TGTGCCAACATTACCCCGACAGGGCCCTACGAGCAGTACTTC. Translating gives CANITPTGPYEQYF.

This clonotype was counted many times. This sequence joins TRBV6-1 and TRBJ1-5, with D tentatively TRBD1 (6 bases). V lost 4 bases, J lost 3 bases, and 16 bases lay in between. Germline V gene lookup returns CDR1 MNHNS and CDR2 SASEGT. The CDR3 runs to 16 residues. Here the CDR3 reads CASSAKAGQINQPQHF. CDR3 DNA sequence: TGTGCCAGCAGTGCCAAGGCCGGACAGATCAATCAGCCCCAGCATTTT.

This clonotype was recorded at least ten times. The chain employs TRBV2 and TRBJ1-2; tentatively, D is TRBD1 (5 bases). Germline V gene data show CDR1 as SNHLY and CDR2 as FYNNEI. The CDR3 length is 15 residues. Trimming removed 7 bases at V and 5 bases at J, with 20 bases between. The CDR3 reads CASTLTEKAIYGYTF. CDR3 coding DNA: TGTGCCAGCACCCTGACAGAAAAGGCCATATATGGCTACACCTTC. Together with reference TRBV2 and TRBJ1-2, the CDR3 gives the full variable domain: EPEVTQTPSHQVTQMGQEVILRCVPISNHLYFYWYRQILGQKVEFLVSFYNNEISEKSEIFDDQFSVERPDGSNFTLKIRSTKLEDSAMYFCASTLTEKAIYGYTFGSGTRLTVV.

This clonotype was seen ten or more times. This chain links TRBV28 with TRBJ2-5; D is unresolved. The CDR3 loop spans 16 amino acids. Trimming took 1 base from V and 0 from J, leaving 12 bases between them. CDR1 is MDHEN, CDR2 SYDVKM, per germline. The CDR3 coding sequence is TGTGCCAGCAGTTTATTCAGGAGCCCCTACCAAGAGACCCAGTACTTC. Translated: CASSLFRSPYQETQYF.

This chain links TRBV28 with TRBJ2-7; the match to TRBD2 covers 12 bases. This CDR3 is built from 15 residues. Germline-derived CDR1 and CDR2 are MDHEN and SYDVKM. Trimming removed 5 bases from V and 2 bases from J; junction bases left unmatched: 4. CDR3 sequence: CASSPGLAGTYEQYF. For the CDR3, the DNA is TGTGCCAGCAGTCCCGGACTAGCGGGGACCTACGAGCAGTACTTC.

The chain couples TRBV28 to TRBJ2-2; 8 bases agree with TRBD1. The V segment lost 6 bases and the J segment 8 bases; nucleotides outside the gene matches: 8. The germline gives CDR1 MDHEN, CDR2 SYDVKM. CDR3 length equals 14 residues. This CDR3 reads CASRVTGVGGELFF. DNA of the CDR3: TGTGCCAGCAGAGTGACAGGGGTCGGGGGGGAGCTGTTTTTT.

This clonotype appeared many times. The chain recombines TRBV7-8 with TRBJ2-3; D gene ambiguous. The V and J ends lost 5 bases and 0 bases respectively, with 12 bases between them. Germline-derived CDR1 and CDR2 are SGHVS and FQNEAQ. The CDR3 spans 15 residues. Written as DNA, the CDR3 is TGTGCCAGCAGCCCTCTAGACTCTAGCACAGATACGCAGTATTTT. It specifies CASSPLDSSTDTQYF.